This TCR beta chain was found in a study of cytomegalovirus exposure and HLA in healthy donors. In the PCR, 60 Vbeta and 13 Jbeta primers were used. Method: immunoSEQ multiplex PCR; TCRdb's copy keeps in-frame clones and lacks some. The sample has fewer than 250,000 clones, 83% seen once; the top ten hold 1.2% to 1.5%. As concerns this clone: The antigen remains undetermined.

Germline V gene sequence: CDR1 GTSNPN, CDR2 SVGIG (reference sequence). V lost 2 bases, J lost 6 bases, and 3 bases stayed unmatched. The CDR3 length is 13 residues. Study-wide points: In an earlier analysis, most TCR beta V segments were productive about 87% or about 30% of the time. Most observed TCR sequences were rare, whereas some public TCRs were detected in many donors.

The donors (healthy individuals) were bone marrow donors. Sequencing was performed on PBMCs. The chain has TRBV30 and TRBJ2-1, with 8 nucleotides matching TRBD2. This clonotype was obtained from a girl between 10 and 17 years old in good health and CMV-seronegative. In nucleotides, the CDR3 is TGTGCCTGGAGTCGGACTAGCCCCAATGAGCAGTTCTTC. This gives the protein CAWSRTSPNEQFF.